The rows below give T cell receptor beta chains drawn from one sample of a study of T cell responses to AZD1222 COVID-19 vaccine. Here immunoSEQ multiplex PCR was the method, and the copy in TCRdb shows in-frame clones only, minus some. The sample yields 90,000 to 130,000 clones, around 84% seen once. The specimen was peripheral blood, collected on day 0 of AZD1222 vaccination. All receptors come from an adult in good health. CDR3s include the opening cysteine and the closing phenylalanine or tryptophan. Each record gives: J gene, V gene, D gene, clone size, CDR3 DNA, CDR3 protein. D genes are given only for firm matches. Clone size, where shown, is once, few, many, or a class for clones that have expanded.

>TRBJ1-1|TRBV6-5|NA|NA
TGTGCCAGCAGCGATCGGGGGCTGCGGGCTTTCTTT
CASSDRGLRAFF
>TRBJ1-2|TRBV13|TRBD1|NA
TGTGCCAGCAGCTTAACAGGGGAGGTAGGCTACACCTTC
CASSLTGEVGYTF
>TRBJ2-7|TRBV6-2/TRBV6-3|NA|NA
TGTGCCAGCAGTTACCCAATGGGCTCCTACGAGCAGTACTTC
CASSYPMGSYEQYF
>TRBJ2-7|TRBV6-1|NA|few
TGTGCCAGCAGTGAGGACCACGGGAAGCAGTACTTC
CASSEDHGKQYF
>TRBJ2-7|TRBV7-2|TRBD2|NA
TGTGCCAGCAGCTTAGGGCGGGGGTCCTACGAGCAGTACTTC
CASSLGRGSYEQYF
>TRBJ2-1|TRBV28|TRBD2|NA
TGTGCCAGCAGTTTATCCCGACTAGCGGGGGCACCCAATGAGCAGTTCTTC
CASSLSRLAGAPNEQFF
>TRBJ1-1|TRBV19|NA|NA
TGTGCCAGTAGTATTCAGGGGAACACTGAAGCTTTCTTT
CASSIQGNTEAFF
>TRBJ2-1|TRBV9|NA|NA
TGTGCCAGCAGCATCATAGGGGCTGAGCAGTTCTTC
CASSIIGAEQFF
>TRBJ2-7|TRBV4-2|TRBD2|few
TGTGCCAGCAGCCAAGACCAGGCGGGGGGTTCCTCCTACGAGCAGTACTTC
CASSQDQAGGSSYEQYF
>TRBJ2-5|TRBV29-1|TRBD1|NA
TGCAGCGTTACGACGACAGGGGGGTGGGAGACCCAGTACTTC
CSVTTTGGWETQYF
>TRBJ2-7|TRBV6-5|NA|NA
TGTGCCAGTTTCTCTATCCGGACGGACTCCTACGAGCAGTACTTC
CASFSIRTDSYEQYF
>TRBJ1-1|TRBV7-9|TRBD1|NA
TGTGCCAGCAGCGCGGACAGGAATAGCGCTGAAGCTTTCTTT
CASSADRNSAEAFF
>TRBJ2-1|TRBV3-1/TRBV3-2|NA|once
TGTGCCAGCAGCCAAATCAGGGCCCCCTACAATGAGCAGTTCTTC
CASSQIRAPYNEQFF
>TRBJ2-2|TRBV11-3|NA|NA
TGTGCCAGCAGCTTAGACTCGCGGGCCGGGGAGCTGTTTTTT
CASSLDSRAGELFF
>TRBJ1-5|TRBV4-2|NA|NA
TGTGCCAGCAGCCAGGGGGAGGTTAGCAATCAGCCCCAGCATTTT
CASSQGEVSNQPQHF
>TRBJ1-1|TRBV3-1/TRBV3-2|NA|NA
TGTGCCAGCAGCCCTAGGTCCGGGGGCAGAACTGAAGCTTTCTTT
CASSPRSGGRTEAFF
>TRBJ2-1|TRBV12-3/TRBV12-4|NA|NA
TGTGCCAGCAGTTTAACCGGATTCTCCCCGTTCTTC
CASSLTGFSPFF
>TRBJ2-1|TRBV2|NA|NA
TGTGCCAGCATCGAACAGGGAGGCAATGAGCAGTTCTTC
CASIEQGGNEQFF
>TRBJ2-2|TRBV16|NA|NA
TGTGCCAGCGTCGCGCAGCACCTAGCGAACACCGGGGAGCTGTTTTTT
CASVAQHLANTGELFF
>TRBJ2-3|TRBV2|NA|NA
TGTGCCAGCAGTGAACTGCGGACAGACACAGATACGCAGTATTTT
CASSELRTDTDTQYF
>TRBJ1-1|TRBV6-5|TRBD1|NA
TGTGCCACCAAGAATTCGGACAGGGGGAACACTGAAGCTTTCTTT
CATKNSDRGNTEAFF
>TRBJ1-2|TRBV18|NA|once
TGTGCCAGCTCACCACCTGGCCTCGACTATGGCTACACCTTC
CASSPPGLDYGYTF
>TRBJ2-5|TRBV11-1|TRBD1|NA
TGTGCCAGCAGCTCAAGGGGGCACCAAGAGACCCAGTACTTC
CASSSRGHQETQYF
>TRBJ1-1|TRBV30|NA|NA
TGTGCCTGGAGTTCAGGGCTGACGAACACTGAAGCTTTCTTT
CAWSSGLTNTEAFF
>TRBJ2-7|TRBV5-4|TRBD1|NA
TGTGCCAGCAGCGCTCCGGGCCAGGGGGCCTACGAGCAGTACTTC
CASSAPGQGAYEQYF
>TRBJ1-2|TRBV4-1|NA|few
TGCGCCAGCAGCCAAGGCCCATTTACTGGTGGCTACACCTTC
CASSQGPFTGGYTF
>TRBJ2-7|TRBV4-1|TRBD1|once
TGCGCCAGCACCCTGACAGGGGGTGGCCACGAGCAGTACTTC
CASTLTGGGHEQYF
>TRBJ1-2|TRBV3-1/TRBV3-2|NA|NA
TGTGCCAGCAGCCAAGGCAGGGGCGTGGGGTATGGCTACACCTTC
CASSQGRGVGYGYTF
>TRBJ2-3|TRBV4-2|TRBD2|NA
TGTGCCAGCAGCCAAGAGTCGGGACTAGCGGTGACAGATACGCAGTATTTT
CASSQESGLAVTDTQYF